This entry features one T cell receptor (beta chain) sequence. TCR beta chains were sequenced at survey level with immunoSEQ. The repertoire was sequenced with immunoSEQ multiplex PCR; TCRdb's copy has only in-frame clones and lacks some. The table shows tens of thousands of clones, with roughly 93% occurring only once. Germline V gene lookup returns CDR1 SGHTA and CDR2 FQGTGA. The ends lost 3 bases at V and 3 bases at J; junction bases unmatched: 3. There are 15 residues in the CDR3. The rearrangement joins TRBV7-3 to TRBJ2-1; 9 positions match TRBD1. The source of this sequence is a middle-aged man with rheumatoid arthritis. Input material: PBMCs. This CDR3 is CASSLTGGFYNEQFF. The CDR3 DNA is TGTGCCAGCAGCTTGACAGGGGGATTCTACAATGAGCAGTTCTTC.